The 14 T cell receptor beta chains below were found in one sample sequenced in a study of CD8 T cells in Susac syndrome. Random hexamers were used to reverse transcribe roughly 0.45 to 1 ug of RNA. TCRdb reanalysed the immunoSEQ multiplex PCR reads using MiXCR and keeps one entry per CDR3 protein. This table has about 280,000 distinct CDR3 sequences, around 84% appearing once. The sequencing input was CD8+ T cells from PBMCs. These receptors were collected from a human donor with multiple sclerosis.

The chain recombines TRBV27 with TRBJ1-5; D uncertain. Trimming removed 0 bases at V and 7 bases at J, with 13 bases between. The V gene's germline CDR1 is MNHEY and CDR2 SMNVEV (reference sequence). The length of the CDR3 is 15 residues. The CDR3 is CASSLSQPGKQPQHF. Written as DNA, the CDR3 is TGTGCCAGCAGTTTATCCCAACCTGGAAAACAGCCCCAGCATTTT.

This clonotype has more than one count but fewer than ten. The V call is TRBV6-5, the J call TRBJ1-1; D perhaps matches TRBD1 (5 bases). Trimming stripped 7 bases from V and 5 bases from J, with 11 bases between. Germline V gene sequence: CDR1 MNHEY, CDR2 SVGAGI. This CDR3 contains 12 residues. The DNA for the CDR3 is TGTGCCAGCACCCACCGGGGGACTGAAGCTTTCTTT. Protein product: CASTHRGTEAFF.

The rearrangement links TRBV9 to TRBJ1-4; D not certain. CDR3 size: 14 residues. Looked up from germline, CDR1 is SGDLS and CDR2 is YYNGEE. The germline V and J ends were trimmed by 4 bases and 8 bases, with 15 bases remaining between them. CDR3 loop: CASSPGPDSEKLFF. The DNA of the CDR3 is TGTGCCAGCAGCCCAGGTCCGGACTCCGAAAAACTGTTTTTT.

This clonotype appeared a single time. J is TRBJ2-7 and V is TRBV20-1, with 7 nucleotides matching TRBD2. The CDR3 is 13 amino acids. After removal of 0 bases from V and 7 bases from J, the junction contained 6 bases not matched to a gene. The germline V gene encodes CDR1 DFQATT and CDR2 SNEGSKA (reference sequence). DNA of the CDR3: TGCAGTGCTAGAGAAGCGGGATCAAGAGAGCAGTACTTC. The encoded protein is CSAREAGSREQYF.

A remark on this clonotype: An end of the junction differs from the germline gene, which may be a read error. The CDR3 reads CVSSEYPLDVYSGNTIYF. The CDR3 nucleotides are TGTGTCAGCAGTGAATATCCCCTCGACGTATACTCTGGAAACACCATATATTTT. The chain joins TRBV25-1 to TRBJ1-3; D is unclear. CDR3 length: 18 amino acids. Germline V gene sequence: CDR1 MGHDK, CDR2 SYGVNS.

The V call is TRBV5-4, the J call TRBJ1-4; D is unresolved. Germline V gives CDR1 SGHNT, CDR2 YYREEE (reference sequence). The germline V and J ends were trimmed by 4 bases and 5 bases, with 24 bases remaining between them. The CDR3 contains 18 residues. This chain's CDR3 is CASSPRSLDPGRNEKLFF. CDR3 in DNA: TGTGCCAGCAGCCCCCGCTCACTGGATCCCGGTAGGAATGAAAAACTGTTTTTT.

This chain connects TRBV7-9 to TRBJ2-7; tentatively, D is TRBD2 (6 bases). Germline V gives CDR1 SEHNR, CDR2 FQNEAQ (reference sequence). Trimming pared 6 bases from V and 0 bases from J, leaving 15 bases between. The CDR3 covers 15 residues. This CDR3 reads CASSGTYPSSYEQYF. The CDR3 coding sequence is TGTGCCAGCAGTGGGACTTACCCGTCCTCCTACGAGCAGTACTTC. The whole variable domain, remainder taken from reference TRBV7-9 and TRBJ2-7, is DTGVSQNPRHKITKRGQNVTFRCDPISEHNRLYWYRQTLGQGPEFLTYFQNEAQLEKSRLLSDRFSAERPKGSFSTLEIQRTEQGDSAMYLCASSGTYPSSYEQYFGPGTRLTVT.

CDR3 DNA sequence: TGTGCCACCCTTCACTCCAGGGGAAATGTAAACTATGGCTACACCTTC. Its protein product is CATLHSRGNVNYGYTF. This chain links TRBV15 with TRBJ1-2; possibly TRBD1 for D (6 bases). The CDR3 is 16 amino acids. V lost 8 bases, J lost 2 bases, and 21 bases lay in between. Germline V gene sequence: CDR1 LNHNV, CDR2 YYDKDF (reference sequence). The full variable domain, its missing parts supplied by reference TRBV15 and TRBJ1-2, is DAMVIQNPRYQVTQFGKPVTLSCSQTLNHNVMYWYQQKSSQAPKLLFHYYDKDFNNEADTPDNFQSRRPNTSFCFLDIRSPGLGDTAMYLCATLHSRGNVNYGYTFGSGTRLTVV.

This sequence joins TRBV6-6 and TRBJ2-2; D is unresolved. This CDR3 has 11 amino acids. V was trimmed by 8 bases and J by 4 bases, leaving 5 bases between them. The germline CDR1 and CDR2 sequences are MNHNY and SVGAGI (reference sequence). The CDR3 protein is CASQTTGELFF. For the CDR3, the DNA is TGTGCCAGCCAGACCACCGGGGAGCTGTTTTTT.

This rearrangement joins TRBV19 to TRBJ2-1; a weak D match, TRBD2 (6 bases). This CDR3 comprises 15 residues. V was trimmed by 0 bases and J by 12 bases, leaving 18 bases between them. Germline CDR1 and CDR2: LNHDA and SQIVND (reference sequence). This chain's CDR3 is CASSIDPAGKLGQFF. In DNA, the CDR3 is TGTGCCAGTAGTATAGATCCGGCGGGAAAGTTGGGGCAGTTCTTC.

The genes are TRBV28 and TRBJ1-3; D may be TRBD1 (5 bases). Per germline, CDR1 MDHEN and CDR2 SYDVKM. CDR3 length: 17 amino acids. Trimming left V 2 bases short and J 6 bases short, with 20 bases between. The CDR3 region is CASSLLLRGGMENTIYF. The CDR3 nucleotides read TGTGCCAGCAGTTTACTTCTCCGGGGGGGAATGGAAAACACCATATATTTT.

This rearrangement joins TRBV29-1 to TRBJ2-7; 10 bases agree with TRBD2. V dropped 1 base and J dropped 8; count of bases not matched to a gene: 5. The CDR3 is made up of 13 amino acids. Germline V gives CDR1 SQVTM, CDR2 ANQGSEA. The CDR3 here is CSVEGLAGDQQYF. CDR3 nucleotide sequence: TGCAGCGTTGAAGGGCTAGCGGGAGATCAGCAGTACTTC.

This clonotype was counted a single time. This chain links TRBV23-1 with TRBJ2-3; D remains ambiguous. TRBV23-1 is an ORF, and what it does is uncertain. This CDR3 has 16 residues. V was cut by 4 bases and J by 1 base, with 15 bases left in between. The CDR3, as DNA: TGCGCCAGCAGTCCTCAACGACTCTCATGCACAGATACGCAGTATTTT. As protein: CASSPQRLSCTDTQYF.

V gene TRBV29-1 combines with J gene TRBJ2-3, with D maybe TRBD2 (6 bases). The CDR3 runs to 13 residues. Germline V gene lookup returns CDR1 SQVTM and CDR2 ANQGSEA. Trimming shortened V by 4 bases and J by 6 bases, and 14 bases separated the two germline ends. CDR3 protein: CSVGSGEYDTQYF. The CDR3 DNA sequence: TGCAGCGTTGGGTCGGGAGAGTATGATACGCAGTATTTT.